This T cell receptor beta chain was documented in a study of blood T cell repertoires in COVID-19. Study-wide context: The study drew acute and convalescent COVID-19 samples from the United States, Italy and Spain. In each case, the material was cDNA or gDNA derived from T cells, B-cell-depleted T cells, or PBMCs.

This CDR3 has 16 residues. V gave up 2 bases and J gave up 6 bases; unmatched junction bases: 12. CDR1 and CDR2 from the germline V gene are SGHDT and YYEEEE. Authors' processing steps: Reference gene primer amplification yielded estimated nucleated cell counts. Measured with immunoSEQ multiplex PCR; TCRdb has only the in-frame clones, and not every one. From that table come the V and J calls and clone size; the DNA was used to work out D and trimming. The sample includes about 160,000 clones, around nine tenths of them seen just once. Seattle patient enrollment occurred during active infection, with longitudinal follow-up thereafter.

The V gene is TRBV5-6, the J gene TRBJ1-1; the match to TRBD1 covers 8 bases. Sequencing was performed on peripheral blood. The source is a woman between 65 and 79 years old with COVID-19, enrolled during active disease. The CDR3, as DNA: TGTGCCAGCAGCTTCACCCGCGGCCAGGGGGCCTCTGAAGCTTTCTTT. It codes for CASSFTRGQGASEAFF.